Listed here is a single T cell receptor beta chain. No antigen is known for it. These data originate in a study of human T cells and chemical hapten exposure. Germline V gene data show CDR1 as MNHEY and CDR2 as SVGEGT. This CDR3 spans 18 amino acids. Trimming cost V 0 bases and J 5 bases; bases outside gene matches: 14. TCRdb re-analysed the RACE reads in MiXCR, keeping a single row per CDR3 protein. The table lists just over 350,000 distinct CDR3 sequences, 6% to 7% of them singletons. Time point here: patch test 2, 6 weeks after DPC sensitization. As to treatment: therapeutic diphenylcyclopropenone sensitization with weekly scalp DPC. It was from unfractionated whole blood that total RNA was extracted. Findings and caveats of the study: No shift was seen in TCRs above 1 in 1000 frequency with DPC sensitization.

This sequence was found in a woman aged 18-29 years with alopecia areata. Some clones in this sample may be carry-over from other donors' samples. The V call is TRBV6-2 or TRBV6-3, the J call TRBJ2-5; TRBD2 agrees at 8 bases. This specimen was whole blood, taken in connection with sensitization to the hapten diphenylcyclopropenone (DPC). The CDR3 DNA is TGTGCCAGCAGTTACTCCTCACCCGGACTAGCTTCTCGTGAGACCCAGTACTTC. Its protein is CASSYSSPGLASRETQYF.